The 13 T cell receptor beta chains listed next were all sequenced from one sample in a study of blood T cell repertoires in COVID-19. The protocol was immunoSEQ multiplex PCR, while the TCRdb copy is restricted to in-frame clones and leaves out a portion. The sample has 180,000 or so clones; roughly 81% are singletons. The sample was peripheral blood. These receptors all come from a woman aged 80 or over with COVID-19, enrolled during active disease.

This clone has more than one count but fewer than ten. The chain combines TRBV28 with TRBJ2-3; no definite D call. The CDR3 is made up of 14 amino acids. CDR1 and CDR2 from the germline V gene are MDHEN and SYDVKM. Between the trimmed V and J ends, which lost 1 base and 1 base, there was a span of 6 bases. CDR3 sequence: CASSLFRGTDTQYF. CDR3 nucleotides: TGTGCCAGCAGTTTATTCCGCGGCACAGATACGCAGTATTTT. Using reference TRBV28 and TRBJ2-3 for the parts outside the CDR3, the full variable domain is DVKVTQSSRYLVKRTGEKVFLECVQDMDHENMFWYRQDPGLGLRLIYFSYDVKMKEKGDIPEGYSVSREKKERFSLILESASTNQTSMYLCASSLFRGTDTQYFGPGTRLTVL.

As DNA, the CDR3 is TGTGCCAGCAGCCCACATCCCGGGACTAGCGGGGGGGGAGATACGCAGTATTTT. Its protein is CASSPHPGTSGGGDTQYF. J is TRBJ2-3 and V is TRBV7-2, with 16 nucleotides matching TRBD2. Germline CDR1 is SGHTA and CDR2 is FQGNSA. The CDR3 runs to 18 residues. V trimming: 5 bases; J trimming: 5 bases; junction bases outside the gene matches: 10.

The gene calls are TRBV4-1 and TRBJ1-4, with D perhaps matching TRBD1 (6 bases). V was cut by 0 bases and J by 3 bases, with 14 bases left in between. Per the germline V gene, CDR1 is MGHRA and CDR2 is YSYEKL. The CDR3 spans 17 residues. The CDR3 DNA is TGCGCCAGCAGCCAAGATGTCGGGGGGCAGTCTAATGAAAAACTGTTTTTT. Its protein product is CASSQDVGGQSNEKLFF.

The chain links TRBV5-1 to TRBJ2-1; D might be TRBD2 (6 bases). The CDR3 spans 14 residues. The ends were cut back, 3 bases at V and 7 bases at J, with 14 bases in the middle. Germline CDR1 SGHRS, CDR2 YFSETQ. CDR3 amino acids: CASSYLGLRNEQFF. The CDR3, as DNA: TGCGCCAGCAGCTACCTGGGACTGCGGAATGAGCAGTTCTTC.

The V call is TRBV9, the J call TRBJ2-1, with TRBD1 as a possible D gene (5 bases). Germline CDR1 reads SGDLS; CDR2 reads YYNGEE. This CDR3 contains 15 residues. V was pared by 4 bases and J by 0 bases, with 11 bases between. CDR3 nucleotides: TGTGCCAGCAGCACTACAGGTAGCTCCTACAATGAGCAGTTCTTC. This sequence encodes CASSTTGSSYNEQFF. Based on the CDR3 plus reference TRBV9 and TRBJ2-1, the full variable domain is DSGVTQTPKHLITATGQRVTLRCSPRSGDLSVYWYQQSLDQGLQFLIQYYNGEERAKGNILERFSAQQFPDLHSELNLSSLELGDSALYFCASSTTGSSYNEQFFGPGTRLTVL.

V usage is TRBV11-3 and J usage is TRBJ2-7; 7 nucleotides line up with TRBD1. CDR3 length: 13 residues. Germline V gene sequence: CDR1 SGHNT, CDR2 YENEEA. With V trimmed by 5 bases and J by 0 bases, 1 base remained unmatched. The CDR3 here is CASSRDSSYEQYF. The CDR3, as DNA: TGTGCCAGCAGCCGGGACAGCTCCTACGAGCAGTACTTC. The whole variable domain, remainder taken from reference TRBV11-3 and TRBJ2-7, is EAGVVQSPRYKIIEKKQPVAFWCNPISGHNTLYWYLQNLGQGPELLIRYENEEAVDDSQLPKDRFSAERLKGVDSTLKIQPAELGDSAVYLCASSRDSSYEQYFGPGTRLTVT.

This clone turned up a few times. CDR3 loop: CASSPRLSNQPQHF. The CDR3 nucleotides are TGTGCCAGCAGCCCACGACTGAGCAATCAGCCCCAGCATTTT. The chain uses TRBV7-9 and TRBJ1-5; D not certain. V was cut by 5 bases and J by 1 base, with 9 bases left in between. Germline V gene sequence: CDR1 SEHNR, CDR2 FQNEAQ (reference sequence). The CDR3 covers 14 residues.

This clone was recorded only once. The chain employs TRBV7-9 and TRBJ2-3; 12 bases are shared with TRBD2. The CDR3 has 17 amino acids. V shed 1 base, J shed 0 bases, and the junction held 2 bases outside the gene matches. Germline lookup yields CDR1 SEHNR and CDR2 FQNEAQ (reference sequence). The CDR3, as DNA: TGTGCCAGCAGCTTAGGACTAGCGGGGGTTAGCACAGATACGCAGTATTTT. Its translation: CASSLGLAGVSTDTQYF.

This rearrangement joins TRBV9 to TRBJ1-2; D gene unclear. In germline, CDR1 is SGDLS, CDR2 YYNGEE. The CDR3 contains 13 residues. V was clipped by 0 bases and J by 1 base, with 4 bases between them. DNA for the CDR3: TGTGCCAGCAGCGTAGCAGATAACTATGGCTACACCTTC. Its translation is CASSVADNYGYTF.

The rearrangement joins TRBV6-1 to TRBJ1-1; D gene uncertain. CDR1 is MNHNS and CDR2 is SASEGT in the germline V gene. The ends were cut back, 0 bases at V and 1 base at J, with 6 bases in the middle. The CDR3 loop spans 14 amino acids. The CDR3 region is CASSEARKNTEAFF. DNA of the CDR3: TGTGCCAGCAGTGAAGCGAGGAAGAACACTGAAGCTTTCTTT.

V gene TRBV3-1 (or the pseudogene TRBV3-2) combines with J gene TRBJ2-5; 8 bases fit TRBD2. Germline trimming cut 4 bases from V and 7 bases from J; bases unmatched to any gene: 5. Germline V gene lookup returns CDR1 LGHDT and CDR2 YNNKEL (reference sequence). This CDR3 has 13 amino acids. CDR3 in amino acids: CASSLPRGGTQYF. CDR3 in DNA: TGTGCCAGCAGCCTTCCCCGGGGGGGGACCCAGTACTTC.

This clone was counted only a few times. The J gene is TRBJ2-2, the V gene TRBV27; 11 bases fit TRBD2. This CDR3 contains 19 residues. Trimming removed 3 bases from V and 0 bases from J; junction bases left unmatched: 9. Germline CDR1 is MNHEY and CDR2 is SMNVEV (reference sequence). The CDR3 sequence: CASSFQTSGTVANTGELFF. The DNA of the CDR3 is TGTGCCAGCAGTTTCCAGACTAGCGGGACAGTAGCGAACACCGGGGAGCTGTTTTTT.

The chain links TRBV19 to TRBJ1-1; D possibly corresponds to TRBD1 (5 bases). Trimming removed 4 bases at V and 1 base at J, with 16 bases between. The CDR3 is 16 residues long. Germline CDR1 LNHDA, CDR2 SQIVND (reference sequence). The CDR3 region has the DNA TGTGCCAGTAGTACAGGGAACATTCAACAGAACACTGAAGCTTTCTTT. Its protein is CASSTGNIQQNTEAFF.